Following are 24 T cell receptor beta chains from one sample sequenced in a study of CD8 T cells in Susac syndrome. Random hexamers were used to reverse transcribe an amount of 0.5 to 1 ug RNA. TCRdb passed the immunoSEQ multiplex PCR reads through MiXCR, listing each CDR3 protein once. The sample has 100,000 to 150,000 distinct CDR3 sequences, more than 85% seen once. The specimen was CD4+ T cells from PBMCs. The receptors here all came from a human donor with multiple sclerosis.

The rearrangement joins TRBV20-1 to TRBJ1-1; D not resolved. Trimming left V 6 bases short and J 1 base short, with 15 bases between. Per germline, CDR1 DFQATT and CDR2 SNEGSKA (reference sequence). This CDR3 contains 14 residues. The CDR3 loop is CSARPRAENTEAFF. The CDR3 region has the DNA TGCAGTGCCCGACCTAGGGCTGAGAACACTGAAGCTTTCTTT.

The chain carries TRBV30 and TRBJ1-2, with unresolved D. Trimming shortened V by 2 bases and J by 4 bases, and 11 bases separated the two germline ends. This CDR3 contains 13 residues. CDR1 and CDR2 (germline): GTSNPN, SVGIG (reference sequence). The CDR3 loop is CAWSWWGAYGYTF. The CDR3 DNA sequence: TGTGCCTGGAGTTGGTGGGGTGCCTATGGCTACACCTTC.

The chain has TRBV5-4 and TRBJ1-4, with D tentatively TRBD1 (6 bases). Trimming stripped 4 bases from V and 4 bases from J, with 14 bases between. Germline V lookup: CDR1 SGHNT, CDR2 YYREEE (reference sequence). This CDR3 has 15 amino acids. This CDR3 is CASSRVQGGNEKLFF. The CDR3 region has the DNA TGTGCCAGCAGCCGCGTACAGGGTGGTAATGAAAAACTGTTTTTT.

The chain joins TRBV2 to TRBJ1-4, with D possibly being TRBD1 (5 bases). Germline values: CDR1 SNHLY, CDR2 FYNNEI. This CDR3 region has 13 residues. V lost 5 bases and J lost 3, with 7 bases in between. CDR3 in DNA: TGTGCCAGCAGTCGAGGGGCTAATGAAAAACTGTTTTTT. Translated: CASSRGANEKLFF. Drawing the rest from reference TRBV2 and TRBJ1-4, the complete variable domain is EPEVTQTPSHQVTQMGQEVILRCVPISNHLYFYWYRQILGQKVEFLVSFYNNEISEKSEIFDDQFSVERPDGSNFTLKIRSTKLEDSAMYFCASSRGANEKLFFGSGTQLSVL.

CDR3 nucleotide sequence: TGTGCCAGCAGCTTAACCTCTTACGAGCAGTACTTC. Translated, it gives CASSLTSYEQYF. The chain employs TRBV7-9 and TRBJ2-7; no reliable D call. V was shortened by 2 bases and J by 4 bases, with 6 bases between the two germline ends. CDR1 and CDR2 from the germline V gene are SEHNR and FQNEAQ (reference sequence). This CDR3 is built from 12 residues.

The rearrangement joins TRBV20-1 to TRBJ2-7; D possibly matches TRBD1 or TRBD2 (5 bases each). This CDR3 comprises 11 residues. The V gene lost 6 bases and the J gene lost 3 bases, with 9 bases spanning the gap. Looked up from germline, CDR1 is DFQATT and CDR2 is SNEGSKA (reference sequence). CDR3 residues: CSAGDLYEQYF. The CDR3 nucleotides are TGCAGTGCGGGGGACCTCTACGAGCAGTACTTC.

This sequence joins TRBV30 and TRBJ1-5; no reliable D call. Germline CDR1 and CDR2: GTSNPN and SVGIG (reference sequence). V dropped 3 bases and J dropped 2 bases, with 11 bases sitting between them. This CDR3 contains 14 residues. CDR3 region: CAWSRLEGNQPQHF. CDR3 nucleotide sequence: TGTGCCTGGAGCCGGCTGGAAGGCAATCAGCCCCAGCATTTT.

V usage is TRBV5-1 and J usage is TRBJ2-3; 12 bases match TRBD2. The V gene end was trimmed by 3 bases and the J gene end by 3 bases; junction bases not matched to a gene: 2. The V gene's germline CDR1 is SGHRS and CDR2 YFSETQ. This CDR3 region has 15 residues. The CDR3 sequence: CASSSGTSGTDTQYF. The CDR3 bases are TGCGCCAGCAGCTCCGGGACTAGCGGGACAGATACGCAGTATTTT.

V is TRBV5-1 and J is TRBJ1-1; tentative D call: TRBD1 (6 bases). Trimming took off 1 base at V and 3 bases at J, with 13 bases between the two ends. The CDR3 has 15 amino acids. The germline gives CDR1 SGHRS, CDR2 YFSETQ. This CDR3 reads CASSLSGTSYTEAFF. CDR3 coding DNA: TGCGCCAGCAGCTTGTCCGGGACATCGTACACTGAAGCTTTCTTT.

The genes are TRBV3-1 and TRBJ1-6, with D unresolved. CDR1 is LGHDT, CDR2 YNNKEL, per germline (reference sequence). V lost 6 bases to trimming and J lost 10 bases, with 16 bases between them. This CDR3 comprises 14 residues. CDR3 DNA sequence: TGTGCCAGCAGTAATAAGGCTTCGGACTCACCCCTCCACTTT. Its protein product is CASSNKASDSPLHF.

This chain uses TRBV23-1 with TRBJ2-7; TRBD2 might be the D (5 bases). TRBV23-1 counts as an open reading frame of uncertain function. V lost 0 bases and J lost 5, with 8 bases in between. CDR3 length: 13 amino acids. CDR3 residues: CASSQSDGDEQYF. CDR3 sequence (DNA): TGCGCCAGCAGTCAATCGGACGGGGACGAGCAGTACTTC.

This sequence joins TRBV29-1 and TRBJ2-1; D may match TRBD1 or TRBD2 (5 bases each). The CDR3 sequence is 11 residues long. V was cut by 1 base and J by 10 bases, with 8 bases left in between. The germline V gene has CDR1 SQVTM and CDR2 ANQGSEA. The CDR3 region is CSVEVGEEQFF. The CDR3 DNA reads as TGCAGCGTTGAAGTGGGGGAAGAGCAGTTCTTC.

The chain links TRBV29-1 to TRBJ1-1; D call uncertain. The V gene's germline CDR1 is SQVTM and CDR2 ANQGSEA. V was shortened by 4 bases and J by 1 base, with 13 bases between the two germline ends. The CDR3 runs to 14 residues. Here the CDR3 reads CSVVQGWGNTEAFF. In nucleotides, the CDR3 is TGCAGCGTTGTGCAAGGGTGGGGGAACACTGAAGCTTTCTTT.

The sample holds one count of this clonotype. The gene calls are TRBV29-1 and TRBJ1-5; tentative D call: TRBD1 (5 bases). CDR3 size: 12 residues. Trimming cost V 5 bases and J 1 base, with 6 bases left between them. The V gene's germline CDR1 is SQVTM and CDR2 ANQGSEA. The CDR3: CSVRDSNQPQHF. The CDR3 nucleotides read TGCAGCGTTAGGGACAGCAATCAGCCCCAGCATTTT.

This clonotype was picked up one time. V usage is TRBV12-3 or TRBV12-4 and J usage is TRBJ1-2, with a weak D call TRBD1 (5 bases). V lost 6 bases and J 0 bases, leaving 14 bases between the germline ends. The CDR3 has 15 residues. The CDR3 loop reads CASSRASGANYGYTF. The CDR3 coding sequence is TGTGCCAGCAGCCGGGCCTCGGGGGCTAACTATGGCTACACCTTC.

The chain employs TRBV5-6 and TRBJ1-3, with unresolved D. This CDR3 comprises 14 residues. V lost 1 base and J lost 0, with 5 bases in between. Germline V lookup: CDR1 SGHDT, CDR2 YYEEEE. The CDR3 coding sequence is TGTGCCAGCAGCTTGATCGGCTCTGGAAACACCATATATTTT. Its protein product is CASSLIGSGNTIYF.

V is TRBV6-2 or TRBV6-3 and J is TRBJ1-1; a weak D match, TRBD1 (5 bases). The CDR3 consists of 15 residues. V was pared by 0 bases and J by 5 bases, with 13 bases between. Germline CDR1 is MNHEY and CDR2 is SVGEGT. CDR3 nucleotides: TGTGCCAGCAGTTACTCGAAGCCGGCAGGGACTGAAGCTTTCTTT. Translating it yields CASSYSKPAGTEAFF.

This chain connects TRBV3-1 to TRBJ2-1; a possible D gene is TRBD2 (6 bases). Trimming took off 2 bases at V and 3 bases at J, with 8 bases between the two ends. This CDR3 is built from 14 residues. The germline gives CDR1 LGHDT, CDR2 YNNKEL (reference sequence). In DNA, the CDR3 is TGTGCCAGCAGCCAACGCGGGGACTACAATGAGCAGTTCTTC. Amino acids: CASSQRGDYNEQFF.

V usage is TRBV19 and J usage is TRBJ2-5; 7 nucleotides match TRBD1. Germline V gene lookup returns CDR1 LNHDA and CDR2 SQIVND (reference sequence). This CDR3 has 12 residues. J gave up 1 base and V 11 bases, and 4 bases lay outside the gene matches. In DNA, the CDR3 is TGTGCCTCCAACAGGGGCCAAGAGACCCAGTACTTC. Translated: CASNRGQETQYF. The whole variable domain, remainder taken from reference TRBV19 and TRBJ2-5, is DGGITQSPKYLFRKEGQNVTLSCEQNLNHDAMYWYRQDPGQGLRLIYYSQIVNDFQKGDIAEGYSVSREKKESFPLTVTSAQKNPTAFYLCASNRGQETQYFGPGTRLLVL.

The chain recombines TRBV12-3 or TRBV12-4 with TRBJ2-2, with TRBD2 matching over 9 bases. V was clipped by 0 bases and J by 5 bases; unmatched bases: 7. The CDR3 has 17 amino acids. The CDR3: CASSLANGGGGTGELFF. Here the CDR3 DNA reads TGTGCCAGCAGTTTAGCGAACGGCGGGGGGGGAACCGGGGAGCTGTTTTTT.

This chain uses TRBV18 with TRBJ2-5, with D unresolved. This CDR3 is 14 amino acids long. Germline V gene data show CDR1 as KGHSH and CDR2 as LQKENI. V lost 3 bases, J lost 4 bases, and 12 bases lay in between. The chain's CDR3 is CASSPDGSGETQYF. In DNA form, the CDR3 reads TGTGCCAGCTCACCTGATGGCTCGGGAGAGACCCAGTACTTC. The entire variable domain, with the rest obtained from reference TRBV18 and TRBJ2-5, is as follows: NAGVMQNPRHLVRRRGQEARLRCSPMKGHSHVYWYRQLPEEGLKFMVYLQKENIIDESGMPKERFSAEFPKEGPSILRIQQVVRGDSAAYFCASSPDGSGETQYFGPGTRLLVL.

The chain combines TRBV29-1 with TRBJ1-6; a possible D gene is TRBD1 (5 bases). Germline V gene data show CDR1 as SQVTM and CDR2 as ANQGSEA. The V gene lost 7 bases and the J gene lost 8 bases, with 24 bases spanning the gap. The CDR3 spans 16 residues. CDR3 nucleotide sequence: TGCAGCGCCCGCCTGCGGGACGCCAGAAAGGATTCACCCCTCCACTTT. Amino acid sequence: CSARLRDARKDSPLHF.

The rearrangement links TRBV6-6 to TRBJ2-7; tentatively, D is TRBD1 (6 bases). Germline CDR1 MNHNY, CDR2 SVGAGI (reference sequence). Trimming stripped 6 bases from V and 3 bases from J, with 21 bases between. This CDR3 comprises 16 residues. DNA for the CDR3: TGTGCCAGCAGCCCCCCTCTTAGGACAGACAACTACGAGCAGTACTTC. This gives the protein CASSPPLRTDNYEQYF.

This chain connects TRBV10-3 to TRBJ2-5; TRBD2 is a possible D gene (5 bases). The CDR3 contains 12 residues. The germline CDR1 and CDR2 sequences are ENHRY and SYGVKD. V lost 6 bases and J 14 bases, leaving 19 bases between the germline ends. CDR3 bases: TGTGCCATCAGCGAGACCGGAGGTCGGAACTACTTC. Protein sequence: CAISETGGRNYF.